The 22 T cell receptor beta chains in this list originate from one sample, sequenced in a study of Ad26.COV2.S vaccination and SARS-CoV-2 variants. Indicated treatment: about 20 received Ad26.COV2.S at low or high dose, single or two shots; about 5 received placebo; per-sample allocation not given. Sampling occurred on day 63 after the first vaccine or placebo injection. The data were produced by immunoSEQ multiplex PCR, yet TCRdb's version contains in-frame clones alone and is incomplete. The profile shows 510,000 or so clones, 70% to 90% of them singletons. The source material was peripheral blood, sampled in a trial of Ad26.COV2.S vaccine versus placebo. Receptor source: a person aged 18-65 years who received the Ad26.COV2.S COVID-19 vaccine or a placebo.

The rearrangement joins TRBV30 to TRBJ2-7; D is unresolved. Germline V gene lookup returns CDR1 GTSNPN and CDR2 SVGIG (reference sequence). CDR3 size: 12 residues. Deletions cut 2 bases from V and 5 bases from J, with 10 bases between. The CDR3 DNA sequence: TGTGCCTGGAGTAGGGCCACGGACGAGCAGTACTTC. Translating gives CAWSRATDEQYF.

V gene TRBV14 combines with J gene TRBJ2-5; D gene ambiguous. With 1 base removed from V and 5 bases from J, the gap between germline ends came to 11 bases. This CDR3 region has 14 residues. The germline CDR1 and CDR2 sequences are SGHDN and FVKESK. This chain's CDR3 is CASSQVGLRETQYF. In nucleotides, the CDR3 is TGTGCCAGCAGCCAAGTAGGTCTCAGGGAGACCCAGTACTTC.

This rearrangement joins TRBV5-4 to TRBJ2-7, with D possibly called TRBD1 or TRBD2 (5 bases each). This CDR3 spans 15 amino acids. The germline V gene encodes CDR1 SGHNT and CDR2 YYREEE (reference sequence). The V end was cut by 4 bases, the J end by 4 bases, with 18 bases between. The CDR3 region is CASSPDGTYQYEQYF. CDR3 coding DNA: TGTGCCAGCAGCCCGGATGGGACCTACCAATACGAGCAGTACTTC.

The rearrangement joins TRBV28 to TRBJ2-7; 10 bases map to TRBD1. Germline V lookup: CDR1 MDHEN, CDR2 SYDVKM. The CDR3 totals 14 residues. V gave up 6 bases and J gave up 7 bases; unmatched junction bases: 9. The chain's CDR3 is CASRPGTGDVEQYF. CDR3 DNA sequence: TGTGCCAGCAGACCCGGGACAGGGGATGTGGAGCAGTACTTC.

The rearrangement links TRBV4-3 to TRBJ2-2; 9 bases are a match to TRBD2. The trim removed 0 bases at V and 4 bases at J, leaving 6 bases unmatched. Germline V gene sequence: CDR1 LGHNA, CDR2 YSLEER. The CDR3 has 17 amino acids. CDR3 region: CASSQDAAGGFTGELFF. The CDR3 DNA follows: TGCGCCAGCAGCCAAGACGCGGCGGGAGGGTTCACCGGGGAGCTGTTTTTT.

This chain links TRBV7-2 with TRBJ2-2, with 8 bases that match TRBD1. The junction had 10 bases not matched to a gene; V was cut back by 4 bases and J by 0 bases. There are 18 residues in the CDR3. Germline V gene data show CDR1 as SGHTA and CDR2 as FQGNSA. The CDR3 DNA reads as TGTGCCAGCAGCTCCCGGACAGGGCAAGCGGCGAACACCGGGGAGCTGTTTTTT. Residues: CASSSRTGQAANTGELFF.

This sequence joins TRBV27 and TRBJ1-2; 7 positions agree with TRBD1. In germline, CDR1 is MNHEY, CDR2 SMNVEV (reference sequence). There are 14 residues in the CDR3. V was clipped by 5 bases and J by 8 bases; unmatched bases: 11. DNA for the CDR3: TGTGCCAGCAGTCCCTTCTGGACAGGAGAGGGCTACACCTTC. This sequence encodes CASSPFWTGEGYTF.

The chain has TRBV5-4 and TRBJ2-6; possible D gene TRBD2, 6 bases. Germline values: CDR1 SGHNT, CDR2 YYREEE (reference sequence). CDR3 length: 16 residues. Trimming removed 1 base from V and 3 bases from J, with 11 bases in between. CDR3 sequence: CASSLFGGSGANVLTF. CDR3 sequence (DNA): TGTGCCAGCAGCTTGTTCGGGGGAAGTGGGGCCAACGTCCTGACTTTC.

The CDR3: CASSAQVGELFF. The CDR3 nucleotides are TGTGCCAGTAGTGCCCAGGTGGGGGAGCTGTTTTTT. The chain has TRBV19 and TRBJ2-2; no clear D gene. Germline-derived CDR1 and CDR2 are LNHDA and SQIVND (reference sequence). This CDR3 comprises 12 residues. V gave up 5 bases and J gave up 8 bases, with 9 bases separating them.

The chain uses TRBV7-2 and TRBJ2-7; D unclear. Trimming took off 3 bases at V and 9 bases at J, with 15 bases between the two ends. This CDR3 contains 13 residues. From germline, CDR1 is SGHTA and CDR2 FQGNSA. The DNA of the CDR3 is TGTGCCAGCAGCTTCCATTCAGACTCGTGGCAGTACTTC. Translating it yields CASSFHSDSWQYF.

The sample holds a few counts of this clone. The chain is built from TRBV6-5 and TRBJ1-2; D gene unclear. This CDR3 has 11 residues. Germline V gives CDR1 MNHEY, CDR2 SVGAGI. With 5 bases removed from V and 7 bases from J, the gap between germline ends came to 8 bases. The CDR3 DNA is TGTGCCAGCAGTCAATTGGTTGGCTACACCTTC. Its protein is CASSQLVGYTF.

The CDR3 DNA reads TGTGCCAGTAGTATCACACAGGGGGCCATCTACAATGAGCAGTTCTTC. Protein: CASSITQGAIYNEQFF. The chain links TRBV19 to TRBJ2-1; 9 bases line up with TRBD1. V trimming: 3 bases; J trimming: 3 bases; junction bases outside the gene matches: 6. Germline-derived CDR1 and CDR2 are LNHDA and SQIVND (reference sequence). There are 16 residues in the CDR3.

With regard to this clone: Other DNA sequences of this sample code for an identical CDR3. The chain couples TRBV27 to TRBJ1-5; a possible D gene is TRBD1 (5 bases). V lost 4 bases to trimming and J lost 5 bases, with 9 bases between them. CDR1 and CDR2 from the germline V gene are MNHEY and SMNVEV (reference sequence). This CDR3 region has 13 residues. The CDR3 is CASSYQGDQPQHF. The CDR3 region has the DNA TGTGCCAGCAGTTACCAGGGAGATCAGCCCCAGCATTTT.

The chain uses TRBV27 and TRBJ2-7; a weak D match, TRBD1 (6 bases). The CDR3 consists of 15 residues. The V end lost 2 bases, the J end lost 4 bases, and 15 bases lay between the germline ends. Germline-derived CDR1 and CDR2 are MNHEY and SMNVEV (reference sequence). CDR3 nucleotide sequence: TGTGCCAGCAGTTTACTGTTCCAGGGGAAGTACGAGCAGTACTTC. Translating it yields CASSLLFQGKYEQYF.

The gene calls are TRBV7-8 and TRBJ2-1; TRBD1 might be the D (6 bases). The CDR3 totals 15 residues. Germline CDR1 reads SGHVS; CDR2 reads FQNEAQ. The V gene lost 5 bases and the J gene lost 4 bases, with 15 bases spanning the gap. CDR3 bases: TGTGCCAGCAGCCTGCGGCAGGGGTCGTACAATGAGCAGTTCTTC. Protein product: CASSLRQGSYNEQFF.

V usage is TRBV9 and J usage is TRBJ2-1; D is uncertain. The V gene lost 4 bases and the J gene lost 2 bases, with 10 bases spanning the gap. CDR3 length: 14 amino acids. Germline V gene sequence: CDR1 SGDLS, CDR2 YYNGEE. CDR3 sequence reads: CASSPSTAYNEQFF. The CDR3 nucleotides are TGTGCCAGCAGCCCGAGTACTGCCTACAATGAGCAGTTCTTC.

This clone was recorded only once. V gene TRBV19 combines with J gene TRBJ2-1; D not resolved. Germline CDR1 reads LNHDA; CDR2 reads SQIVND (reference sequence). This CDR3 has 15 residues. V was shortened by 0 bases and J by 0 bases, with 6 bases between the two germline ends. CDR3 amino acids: CASSIDASSYNEQFF. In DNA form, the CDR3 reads TGTGCCAGTAGTATAGACGCGAGCTCCTACAATGAGCAGTTCTTC.

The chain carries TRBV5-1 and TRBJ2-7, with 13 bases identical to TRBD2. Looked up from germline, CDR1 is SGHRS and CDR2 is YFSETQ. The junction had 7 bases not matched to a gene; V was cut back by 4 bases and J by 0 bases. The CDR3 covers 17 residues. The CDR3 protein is CASSQTSGRTYSYEQYF. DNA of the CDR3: TGCGCCAGCAGCCAGACTAGCGGGAGGACCTACTCCTACGAGCAGTACTTC.

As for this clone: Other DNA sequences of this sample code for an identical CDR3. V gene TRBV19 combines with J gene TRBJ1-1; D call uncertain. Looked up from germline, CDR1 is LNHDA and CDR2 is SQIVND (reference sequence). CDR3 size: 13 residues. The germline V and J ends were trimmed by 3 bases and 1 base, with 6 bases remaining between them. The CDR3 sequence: CASSIEGNTEAFF. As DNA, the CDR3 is TGTGCCAGTAGTATCGAGGGGAACACTGAAGCTTTCTTT.

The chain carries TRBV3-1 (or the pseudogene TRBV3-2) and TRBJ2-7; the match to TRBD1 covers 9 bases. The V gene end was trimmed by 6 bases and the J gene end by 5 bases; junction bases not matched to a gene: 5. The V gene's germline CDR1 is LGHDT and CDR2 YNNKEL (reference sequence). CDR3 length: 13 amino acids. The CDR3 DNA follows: TGTGCCAGCAGAGACAGGGGGTTCCACGAGCAGTACTTC. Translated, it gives CASRDRGFHEQYF.

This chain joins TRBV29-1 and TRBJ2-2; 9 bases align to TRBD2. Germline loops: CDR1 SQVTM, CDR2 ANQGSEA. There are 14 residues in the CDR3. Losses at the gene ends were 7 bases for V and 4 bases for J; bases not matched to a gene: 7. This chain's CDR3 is CSGAGTSSTGELFF. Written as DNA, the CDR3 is TGCAGCGGAGCCGGGACTAGCAGCACCGGGGAGCTGTTTTTT.

In DNA, the CDR3 is TGTGCCAGCAGTTACTCGTGGACCCGAACCGGGGAGCTGTTTTTT. Translating it yields CASSYSWTRTGELFF. V and J are TRBV6-5 and TRBJ2-2; no reliable D call. The CDR3 sequence is 15 residues long. From germline, CDR1 is MNHEY and CDR2 SVGAGI. The V end was cut by 0 bases, the J end by 5 bases, with 10 bases between.